The sequence of this T cell receptor (beta chain) was determined in a study of beta chain features in type 1 diabetes. Whole-study findings and limits: VDJ junctions sequenced from type 1 diabetes patients showed fewer insertions and more deletions.

TCRB transcripts that were expressed got sequenced, as all of the isolated RNA had been reverse transcribed. An average around 3.3 million reads came from naive, central memory and regulatory T cell samples. The protocol was immunoSEQ multiplex PCR, while the TCRdb copy is restricted to in-frame clones and leaves out a portion. The sample yields just over 600,000 clones, 15% to 19% seen once. Markers CD45RO/CCR7/CD25/CD127/CD95/CD27 served to sort CD4+ naive, central memory, regulatory and stem cell-like memory cells. In all sorted populations, purity surpassed 95%. This clone was seen more than once but under ten times. What it binds is not known. The junction had 8 bases not matched to a gene; V was cut back by 4 bases and J by 0 bases. Per the germline V gene, CDR1 is SGHNT and CDR2 is YYREEE (reference sequence). This CDR3 spans 17 amino acids.

This TCR was sampled from a man between 18 and 35 years old in good health. The specimen sequenced was naive CD4+ T cells from blood. V and J are TRBV5-4 and TRBJ1-1; TRBD1 agrees at 11 bases. The CDR3 nucleotides read TGTGCCAGCAGCCCGGGACAGGGGGTTACCTTGAACACTGAAGCTTTCTTT. Translating gives CASSPGQGVTLNTEAFF. The variable domain in full, with the rest retrieved from reference TRBV5-4 and TRBJ1-1, is ETGVTQSPTHLIKTRGQQVTLRCSSQSGHNTVSWYQQALGQGPQFIFQYYREEENGRGNFPPRFSGLQFPNYSSELNVNALELDDSALYLCASSPGQGVTLNTEAFFGQGTRLTVV.